The 23 T cell receptor beta chains below were found in one sample sequenced in a study of T cells in women clearing cervical HPV infection. Sequencing used immunoSEQ multiplex PCR; TCRdb keeps in-frame clones, though not all of them. Its table records some 20,000 clones. The sequencing input was blood buffy coat. These receptors came from a woman aged 18 to 75 with a cervical HPV16 infection that either progressed to CIN3+ or cleared (not recorded which).

Regarding this clone: Coverage ceases 3 residues before the CDR3 finishes, and the germline J gene fills in the end. J is TRBJ2-3 and V is TRBV7-9; a weak D match, TRBD2 (6 bases). Germline-derived CDR1 and CDR2 are SEHNR and FQNEAQ (reference sequence). Trimming took off 5 bases at V and 4 bases at J, with 16 bases between the two ends. The CDR3 runs to 15 residues. CDR3 DNA (partial): TGTGCCAGCAGCGAACTGGCGGGGAAGGCAGATACG. The encoded protein is CASSELAGKADT. The full CDR3 sequence reads CASSELAGKADTQYF.

Turning to this clone: The CDR3 extends 3 residues past the end of the read, so its final part is completed from the germline J gene. The chain has TRBV5-1 and TRBJ2-3, with 9 bases matching TRBD2. From germline, CDR1 is SGHRS and CDR2 YFSETQ. The CDR3 is made up of 18 amino acids. V lost 5 bases and J lost 2; bases outside the gene matches: 15. CDR3 region: CASSPGLASHLPTDTQYF. Partial CDR3 DNA: TGCGCCAGCAGTCCGGGACTAGCCTCACACTTACCCACAGATACG.

With respect to this clone: Read sequence stops 3 residues before the CDR3 end, and the germline J gene provides the missing end. The rearrangement uses TRBV27 and TRBJ1-6; D gene unclear. The CDR3 consists of 12 residues. CDR1 and CDR2 (germline): MNHEY, SMNVEV (reference sequence). The germline V and J ends were trimmed by 6 bases and 10 bases, with 10 bases remaining between them. CDR3 sequence: CASSTLGSPLHF. CDR3 bases read: TGTGCCAGCAGCACCCTCGGGTCACCC.

Remarks on this clone: Sequencing ends 3 residues short of the CDR3 end; the germline J gene provides the rest. The J gene is TRBJ1-6, the V gene TRBV7-2; weak D call: TRBD1 (5 bases). V lost 2 bases and J lost 9, with 14 bases in between. CDR3 length: 15 residues. Germline V lookup: CDR1 SGHTA, CDR2 FQGNSA. The sequenced part of the CDR3 DNA is TGTGCCAGCAGCTTAAGGAGGGTTCAGGGTTCACCC. This codes for CASSLRRVQGSP. The full CDR3 sequence reads CASSLRRVQGSPLHF.

A word on this clone: The read ends 3 residues before the CDR3 terminus; that terminus is restored from the germline J gene. The rearrangement links TRBV7-2 to TRBJ1-2; D is undetermined. In germline, CDR1 is SGHTA, CDR2 FQGNSA. This CDR3 contains 14 residues. CDR3 bases read: TGTGCCAGCAGCTTAGGGAGACAATCCTACGAC. Its translation: CASSLGRQSYD. The entire CDR3 protein is CASSLGRQSYDYTF.

A word on this clone: The read comes to an end 3 residues before the CDR3 does, leaving the germline J gene to fill in the end. The V gene is TRBV20-1, the J gene TRBJ2-1; 13 bases fit TRBD2. The CDR3 consists of 15 residues. After removal of 3 bases from V and 9 bases from J, the junction contained 8 bases not matched to a gene. Germline V gene lookup returns CDR1 DFQATT and CDR2 SNEGSKA (reference sequence). The CDR3 bases that were read are TGCAGTGCTAGGGAGGGGACTAGCGGGGCAGGTGAG. It encodes CSAREGTSGAGE. The CDR3 in full is CSAREGTSGAGEQFF.

Regarding this clone: The sequence runs out 3 residues before the end of the CDR3; the remainder is reconstructed from the germline J gene. The chain employs TRBV14 and TRBJ1-2, with 7 bases identical to TRBD1. The CDR3 runs 15 residues. The V segment lost 4 bases and the J segment 2 bases; nucleotides outside the gene matches: 7. Germline values: CDR1 SGHDN, CDR2 FVKESK. The CDR3 loop reads CASSPRQGWNYGYTF. Incomplete CDR3 DNA: TGTGCCAGCAGCCCCAGACAGGGTTGGAACTATGGC.

As regards this clone: One end of the junction is discordant with germline, which a read error may explain. The observed sequence ends 3 residues before the CDR3 terminus, with the missing tail filled in from the germline J gene. This chain connects TRBV4-2 to TRBJ2-1; D might be TRBD1 (6 bases). Germline lookup yields CDR1 LGHNA and CDR2 YNFKEQ. This CDR3 has 16 amino acids. This CDR3 is CASSQDLLRGYNEQFF. The sequenced CDR3 bases are TGCGCCAGCAGCCAAGATCTACTGAGGGGGTACAATGAG.

Remarks on this clone: One end of the junction is discordant with germline, which a read error may explain. Read sequence stops 3 residues before the CDR3 end, and the germline J gene provides the missing end. The gene calls are TRBV4-2 and TRBJ2-5, with a possible D match to TRBD2 (6 bases). This CDR3 region has 17 residues. Germline CDR1 LGHNA, CDR2 YNFKEQ. The CDR3 loop reads CASSQDHGGEYQETQYF. The CDR3 bases that were read are TGCGCCAGCAGCCAAGATCATGGAGGGGAGTACCAAGAGACC.

About this clone: The read ends 3 residues shy of where the CDR3 ends; the end is completed using the germline J gene. This chain links TRBV5-6 with TRBJ1-2; TRBD1 matches 10 bases. CDR3 length equals 15 residues. Germline V gene lookup returns CDR1 SGHDT and CDR2 YYEEEE. J lost 3 bases, V lost 3 bases, and 5 bases had no gene match. The DNA read from the CDR3 is TGTGCCAGCAGCTCCCGACAGGGGGCGTACTATGGC. Translating it yields CASSSRQGAYYG. The whole CDR3 protein reads CASSSRQGAYYGYTF.

Concerning this clone itself: Germline and junction disagree at one end, which may indicate a read error. The read terminates 3 residues ahead of where the CDR3 ends, so the germline J gene completes it. The same CDR3 arises from other DNA sequences in this sample as well. V gene TRBV5-5 combines with J gene TRBJ1-3, with 7 bases fitting TRBD1. The germline CDR1 and CDR2 sequences are SGHKS and YYEKEE (reference sequence). The CDR3 consists of 15 residues. CDR3 protein: CASSIGTVSGNTIYF. CDR3 DNA (partial): TGTGCCAGCAGCATTGGGACAGTCTCTGGAAACACG.

Of note for this clone: The CDR3 goes on 3 residues after the read ends, and that part is filled in from the germline J gene. The J gene is TRBJ2-3, the V gene TRBV5-1; 8 bases are a match to TRBD1. Germline V gene data show CDR1 as SGHRS and CDR2 as YFSETQ. The CDR3 covers 17 residues. V shed 5 bases, J shed 4 bases, and the junction held 15 bases outside the gene matches. CDR3 amino acids: CASRDPTGTGVADTQYF. The CDR3 DNA, read in part, is TGCGCCAGCAGAGATCCCACCGGGACAGGCGTCGCAGATACG.

Remarks on this clone: The read halts 3 residues ahead of the CDR3 end, with the missing end drawn from the germline J gene. This rearrangement joins TRBV6-4 to TRBJ2-3; 11 nucleotides align to TRBD1. The CDR3 has 14 amino acids. The germline CDR1 and CDR2 sequences are MRHNA and SNTAGT. Losses at the gene ends were 3 bases for V and 4 bases for J; bases not matched to a gene: 0. CDR3 bases read: TGTGCCAGCAGTGAGGGACAGGGGGCAGATACG. Translation: CASSEGQGADT. The whole CDR3 sequence is CASSEGQGADTQYF.

Comment on this clone: The read comes to an end 3 residues before the CDR3 does, leaving the germline J gene to fill in the end. This sequence joins TRBV19 and TRBJ1-5, with D possibly being TRBD1 (5 bases). Trimming took off 7 bases at V and 5 bases at J, with 12 bases between the two ends. Germline V CDR1 and CDR2: LNHDA, SQIVND (reference sequence). The CDR3 covers 13 residues. Incomplete CDR3 DNA: TGTGCCAGTATCGGACAAAGCTATCAGCCC. Translated: CASIGQSYQP. The whole CDR3 protein reads CASIGQSYQPQHF.

Turning to this clone: The read finishes 3 residues shy of the CDR3 end, and the germline J gene is used to complete it. The genes are TRBV20-1 and TRBJ2-3, with 9 bases aligning to TRBD2. Looked up from germline, CDR1 is DFQATT and CDR2 is SNEGSKA (reference sequence). The CDR3 spans 15 residues. V lost 3 bases, J lost 2 bases, and 6 bases stayed unmatched. The covered CDR3 bases are TGCAGTGCTAGCCTTAGCGGGGGCAACACAGATACG. The encoded protein is CSASLSGGNTDT. The CDR3 as a whole reads CSASLSGGNTDTQYF.

Regarding this clone: One junction end disagrees with the germline gene, perhaps due to a read error. From the germline J gene comes the end of the CDR3, since the read stops 3 residues before it. V is TRBV4-2 and J is TRBJ1-3; 7 positions agree with TRBD1. Per germline, CDR1 LGHNA and CDR2 YNFKEQ. The CDR3 length is 15 residues. CDR3 residues: CASSQDRRGGNTIYF. CDR3 DNA, as far as it was read: TGCGCCAGCAGCCAAGACCGCAGGGGGGGAAACACC.

Worth noting for this clone: The read terminates 3 residues ahead of where the CDR3 ends, so the germline J gene completes it. V gene TRBV30 combines with J gene TRBJ2-4; the match to TRBD1 covers 7 bases. Looked up from germline, CDR1 is GTSNPN and CDR2 is SVGIG (reference sequence). The CDR3 runs to 12 residues. CDR3 bases read: TGTGCCTGGTCGACAGGGCTCTATGGT. Amino acids: CAWSTGLYG. The CDR3 reads in full as CAWSTGLYGQYF.

Points on this clone: The DNA ends 3 residues before the CDR3 does, and the rest of the CDR3 is filled in from the germline J gene. The chain carries TRBV11-2 and TRBJ2-2, with D tentatively TRBD2 (5 bases). The CDR3 consists of 14 residues. Trimming pared 4 bases from V and 7 bases from J, leaving 13 bases between. The germline V gene has CDR1 SGHAT and CDR2 FQNNGV. CDR3 bases read: TGTGCCAGCAGCTCCCCGCCGGGGAACGGGGAG. This translates into CASSSPPGNGE. The complete CDR3 sequence is CASSSPPGNGELFF.

Comment on this clone: The read comes to an end 3 residues before the CDR3 does, leaving the germline J gene to fill in the end. The chain is built from TRBV5-1 and TRBJ2-2; TRBD2 matches 7 bases. The CDR3 sequence is 17 residues long. V was clipped by 1 base and J by 0 bases; unmatched bases: 6. CDR1 and CDR2 (germline): SGHRS, YFSETQ. CDR3 region: CASSLPRAGTNTGELFF. The covered CDR3 bases are TGCGCCAGCAGCTTGCCTCGAGCGGGGACGAACACCGGGGAG.

On this clone itself: The observed sequence ends 3 residues before the CDR3 terminus, with the missing tail filled in from the germline J gene. This chain links TRBV19 with TRBJ1-4; D is ambiguous. V was trimmed by 1 base and J by 0 bases, leaving 6 bases between them. Germline V gene lookup returns CDR1 LNHDA and CDR2 SQIVND (reference sequence). CDR3 length: 15 residues. CDR3 residues: CASSIGGATNEKLFF. CDR3 bases read: TGTGCCAGTAGTATAGGAGGTGCAACTAATGAAAAA.

Comment on this clone: The CDR3 end lies 3 residues beyond the end of the read and is filled in from the germline J gene. The genes are TRBV19 and TRBJ1-2, with TRBD1 identical over 7 bases. This CDR3 contains 14 residues. Germline V lookup: CDR1 LNHDA, CDR2 SQIVND (reference sequence). The CDR3 bases that were read are TGTGCCAGTAGTATAAGACAGGGCTACAATGAC. Translating gives CASSIRQGYND. Given in full, the CDR3 is CASSIRQGYNDYTF.

As for this clone: The CDR3 end is not reached by the read, which stops 3 residues before it; the germline J gene fills it in. This chain links TRBV4-2 with TRBJ2-4; D unresolved. Trimming left V 4 bases short and J 0 bases short, with 7 bases between. The V gene's germline CDR1 is LGHNA and CDR2 YNFKEQ. The CDR3 contains 14 residues. The DNA read from the CDR3 is TGTGCCAGCAGCCCAGGATCAGCCAAAAACATT. Translation: CASSPGSAKNI. The entire CDR3 sequence reads CASSPGSAKNIQYF.

Comment on this clone: Read coverage stops 3 residues before the CDR3 terminus; the germline J gene supplies the remainder. The chain recombines TRBV7-3 with TRBJ2-3; 7 positions agree with TRBD2. In germline, CDR1 is SGHTA, CDR2 FQGTGA. The V segment lost 5 bases and the J segment 1 base; nucleotides outside the gene matches: 9. CDR3 length: 16 amino acids. CDR3 loop: CASSRNPAGGTDTQYF. The sequenced part of the CDR3 DNA is TGTGCCAGCAGCCGTAACCCCGCGGGGGGCACAGATACG.